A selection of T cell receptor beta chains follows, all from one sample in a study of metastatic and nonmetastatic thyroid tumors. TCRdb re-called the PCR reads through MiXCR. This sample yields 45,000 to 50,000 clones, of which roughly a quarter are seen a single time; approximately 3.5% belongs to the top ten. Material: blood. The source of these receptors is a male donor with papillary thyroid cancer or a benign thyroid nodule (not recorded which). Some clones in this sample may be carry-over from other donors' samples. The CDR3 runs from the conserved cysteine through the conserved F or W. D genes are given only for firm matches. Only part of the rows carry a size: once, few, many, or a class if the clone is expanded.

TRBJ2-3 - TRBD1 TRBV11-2 CASSFRGTGGDTQYF TGTGCCAGCAGCTTCCGAGGGACAGGGGGGGATACGCAGTATTTT
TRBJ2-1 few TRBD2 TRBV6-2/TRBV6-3 CASSYVGGRGPNNEQFF TGTGCCAGCAGTTACGTCGGCGGGAGGGGGCCTAACAATGAGCAGTTCTTC
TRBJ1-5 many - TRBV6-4 CASSDRGKVDLFSNQPQHF TGTGCCAGCAGTGACAGGGGCAAGGTGGATTTATTTAGCAATCAGCCCCAGCATTTT
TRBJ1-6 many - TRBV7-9 CASSFDTRTLHF TGTGCCAGCAGCTTTGATACTCGAACCCTCCACTTT
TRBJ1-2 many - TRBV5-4 CASSVIGSYGYTF TGTGCCAGCAGCGTTATCGGCTCCTATGGCTACACCTTC
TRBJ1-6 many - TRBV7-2 CASSLERNSPLHF TGTGCCAGCAGCTTAGAGCGAAATTCACCCCTCCACTTT
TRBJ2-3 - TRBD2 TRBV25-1 CASSGGGPRTSGRKTDTQYF TGTGCCAGCAGTGGGGGAGGACCTCGGACTAGCGGGAGGAAGACAGATACGCAGTATTTT
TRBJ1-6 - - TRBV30 CAWNAALYSPLHF TGTGCCTGGAACGCAGCGCTATATTCACCCCTCCACTTT
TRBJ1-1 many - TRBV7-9 CASSIRANTEAFF TGTGCCAGCAGCATAAGAGCGAACACTGAAGCTTTCTTT
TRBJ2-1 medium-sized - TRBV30 CAWSFGYGEQFF TGTGCCTGGAGTTTCGGGTACGGTGAGCAGTTCTTC
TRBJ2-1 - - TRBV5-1 CASSLRGESSYNEQFF TGCGCCAGCAGCTTGCGCGGGGAAAGCTCCTACAATGAGCAGTTCTTC